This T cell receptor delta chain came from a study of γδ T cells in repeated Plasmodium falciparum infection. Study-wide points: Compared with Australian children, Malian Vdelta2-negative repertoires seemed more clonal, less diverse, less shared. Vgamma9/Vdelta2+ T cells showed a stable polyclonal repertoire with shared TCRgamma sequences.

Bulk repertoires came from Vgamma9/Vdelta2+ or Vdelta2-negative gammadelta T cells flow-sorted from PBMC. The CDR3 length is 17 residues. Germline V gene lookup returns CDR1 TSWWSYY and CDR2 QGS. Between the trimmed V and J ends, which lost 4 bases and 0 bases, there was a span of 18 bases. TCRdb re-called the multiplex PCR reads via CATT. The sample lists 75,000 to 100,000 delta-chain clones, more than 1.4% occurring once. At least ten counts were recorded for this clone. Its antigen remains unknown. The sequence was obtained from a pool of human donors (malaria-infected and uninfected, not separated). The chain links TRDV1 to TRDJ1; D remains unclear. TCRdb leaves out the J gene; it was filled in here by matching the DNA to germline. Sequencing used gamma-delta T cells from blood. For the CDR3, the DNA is TGTGCTCTTGGGGTTCCCCCGGACTTATCGTACACCGATAAACTCATCTTT. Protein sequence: CALGVPPDLSYTDKLIF.